The text below deals with one TCR beta chain. This clonotype has a count of ten or more. Its target antigen remains unknown. No per-base quality is available; no much larger clone lies one base away. Stable Graves' hyperthyroidism was defined as the absence of progression to ophthalmopathy over 18 months of follow-up. The hyperthyroidism patients were between 18 and 65 years old and newly diagnosed, with a disease duration of less than 2 months. The study excluded patients with uncontrolled infections, other autoimmune diseases, pregnancy or lactation. Diagnoses were established on the basis of clinical symptoms, serum thyroxine and TRAb, thyroid ultrasound, and orbital computed tomography. Ficoll-Paque density gradient centrifugation was used to isolate PBMCs from approximately 10 ml of fresh peripheral blood. Total RNA was extracted using Trizol reagent, and RNA quality was assessed on an Agilent 2100 Bioanalyzer.

The source of the sample is a study of T cells in Graves' hyperthyroidism and ophthalmopathy (dated by TCRdb to the late 2010s). Context from the whole study: Peripheral blood was sampled at the time of initial diagnosis, prior to any treatment. In addition, the study compared T-cell repertoires in thyroid tissue and in blood from several Graves' hyperthyroidism patients. To identify TCR V-J signatures that set the groups apart, the researchers used a discovery cohort of 100 patients, made up of around 40 with Graves' ophthalmopathy and about 59 with stable Graves' hyperthyroidism. After blood sampling, hyperthyroidism patients were treated with methimazole at a starting dose of 30 mg daily, and ophthalmopathy patients were treated with high-dose intravenous methylprednisolone. For training and testing, the roughly 100 patients in the discovery cohort were randomly divided in a 7:3 ratio. Whether ophthalmopathy could be predicted prospectively was tested in an independent validation cohort made up of fewer than 20 hyperthyroidism patients plus 17 patients who later progressed to ophthalmopathy. The paper reports TCR Vbeta CDR3 sequencing of more than 120 peripheral blood samples: approximately 41 ophthalmopathy, fewer than 80 hyperthyroidism and some 17 progressor patients.

What the authors observed across the whole study: In validation, progression to ophthalmopathy was predicted by the model with around 71% sensitivity and around 76% specificity, a median of approximately 6.5 months before onset. Most expanded thyroid clonotypes (frequency above 0.001) were also detected in blood, a finding suggesting that blood repertoires may reflect thyroid immune responses. No statistical method was used to set the sample size in advance, and investigators knew the group allocation. A 13 V-J signature model separated ophthalmopathy from stable hyperthyroidism, with around 91% sensitivity and about 81% specificity in cross-validation and 80%/75% in testing.

Amplification of TCR beta CDR3 regions was carried out from RNA transcripts. The TCR CDR3 was subjected to a first round of RT-PCR using the HTBI primer set and the Qiagen OneStep RT-PCR kit. Libraries were constructed in a second round of multiplex PCR, after which size selection and purification were carried out. Sequencing of the libraries was done on an Illumina HiSeq2000 using paired-end 100 bp reads. Per the source publication's procedure: Raw data were processed with SOAPnuke, discarding reads with adapters, uncalled bases, mean Phred below 15, or no exact constant-primer or identifier match. High-quality paired reads were merged using COPE v1.2.5, and each unique nucleotide sequence was defined as a clonotype. Clonotypes were aligned to IMGT TRBV, TRBD and TRBJ reference segments using MiTCR v1.1. Only V-J combinations with frequency above 0.0001, covering about 99% of repertoires, were analysed. The TCS score was defined as F50 (clonal expansion) divided by E x V (chaos), with BLOSUM62-based TCRdist calculated between CDR3 peptides within each V-J. Welch's t-statistics and random forest reduced several hundred V-J features to 10 to 15, which were used in a naive Bayes classifier (R e1071). TCRdb handled the public reads itself, with Q25 trimming in fastp and clone calling in MiXCR, and kept productive beta chains. Rows are unified per CDR3 protein, each entry keeping the most common DNA and genes. Clone size and V and J calls follow TCRdb, not the original study. Recorded for this sample are approximately 400,000 distinct CDR3 sequences; around 13% of them occurred a single time. The ten largest account for 11% of the sample.

Unmatched junction bases come to 6, with V trimmed by 3 bases and J by 2 bases. CDR1 KGHDR and CDR2 SFDVKD were looked up in the germline V gene. Counted from cysteine to phenylalanine, this CDR3 has 16 amino acids. The kept DNA is CDR3 alone, 48 bases in frame from the first base. The chain joins TRBV24-1 to TRBJ2-3; 8 central bases correspond to TRBD1. Input material: blood. This TCR was recovered from a woman aged 60-75 years with Graves' hyperthyroidism. In nucleotide form, the sequence is TGTGCCACCAGTGATCCGGGACAGGTCCCCACAGATACGCAGTATTTT. This translates into CATSDPGQVPTDTQYF.